These T cell receptor beta chains were read from a single sample in a study of OX40 agonist ivuxolimab in advanced cancers. Data came from immunoSEQ multiplex PCR; TCRdb stores just in-frame clones and leaves some out. The data hold some 100,000 clones, with approximately 92% observed a single time. The material sequenced was CD4+ or CD8+ T cells sorted from blood, taken in a trial of the OX40 agonist ivuxolimab. The receptors here all came from an adult with an advanced solid tumor such as melanoma, head and neck, liver or kidney cancer. CDR3s include the opening cysteine and the closing phenylalanine or tryptophan. A D gene is named only where the DNA matches it firmly. Clone size is not always given. Where it is, it says once, few, many or a class for expanded clones.

D gene: -; V gene: TRBV2; J gene: TRBJ2-3; clone size: -; CDR3 protein: CASSDFGGGPITDTQYF; CDR3 DNA: TGTGCCAGCAGTGATTTCGGTGGGGGCCCGATAACAGATACGCAGTATTTT
D gene: -; V gene: TRBV19; J gene: TRBJ2-5; clone size: -; CDR3 protein: CASSDWAGETQYF; CDR3 DNA: TGTGCCAGTTCGGACTGGGCGGGAGAGACCCAGTACTTC
D gene: TRBD1; V gene: TRBV4-1; J gene: TRBJ1-1; clone size: -; CDR3 protein: CASSFRTGQGNTEAFF; CDR3 DNA: TGCGCCAGCAGCTTTCGAACCGGACAGGGCAACACTGAAGCTTTCTTT
D gene: -; V gene: TRBV19; J gene: TRBJ1-1; clone size: -; CDR3 protein: CASKISGGVNTEAFF; CDR3 DNA: TGTGCCAGTAAGATTTCTGGGGGAGTGAACACTGAAGCTTTCTTT
D gene: -; V gene: TRBV27; J gene: TRBJ1-2; clone size: -; CDR3 protein: CASSLSAQTGYGYTF; CDR3 DNA: TGTGCCAGCAGTTTATCAGCCCAAACAGGGTATGGCTACACCTTC
D gene: TRBD2; V gene: TRBV18; J gene: TRBJ2-7; clone size: -; CDR3 protein: CASSPSSGGKYEQYF; CDR3 DNA: TGTGCCAGCTCACCATCGTCGGGGGGTAAATACGAGCAGTACTTC
D gene: -; V gene: TRBV9; J gene: TRBJ2-7; clone size: -; CDR3 protein: CASSFKGGLGYEQYF; CDR3 DNA: TGTGCCAGCAGCTTCAAGGGGGGGTTAGGATACGAGCAGTACTTC
D gene: TRBD1; V gene: TRBV6-5; J gene: TRBJ2-4; clone size: once; CDR3 protein: CASSLRQGATKNIQYF; CDR3 DNA: TGTGCCAGCAGTTTGCGACAGGGGGCAACCAAAAACATTCAGTACTTC
D gene: TRBD1; V gene: TRBV6-5; J gene: TRBJ1-2; clone size: -; CDR3 protein: CASSYKSGGGYTF; CDR3 DNA: TGTGCCAGCAGTTACAAGTCAGGGGGAGGCTACACCTTC
D gene: -; V gene: TRBV4-1; J gene: TRBJ2-5; clone size: -; CDR3 protein: CASSQERLEETQYF; CDR3 DNA: TGCGCCAGCAGCCAAGAAAGACTAGAAGAGACCCAGTACTTC
D gene: -; V gene: TRBV5-4; J gene: TRBJ1-2; clone size: -; CDR3 protein: CASSLEGGNGYTF; CDR3 DNA: TGTGCCAGCAGCTTGGAAGGAGGAAATGGCTACACCTTC
D gene: -; V gene: TRBV4-1; J gene: TRBJ2-1; clone size: few; CDR3 protein: CASSPSIQGTVEQFF; CDR3 DNA: TGCGCCAGCAGCCCGTCGATACAGGGTACAGTTGAGCAGTTCTTC
D gene: TRBD1; V gene: TRBV9; J gene: TRBJ2-3; clone size: -; CDR3 protein: CASRGTGDTQGTQYF; CDR3 DNA: TGTGCCAGCAGGGGGACAGGGGATACCCAGGGTACGCAGTATTTT
D gene: -; V gene: TRBV7-2; J gene: TRBJ1-1; clone size: -; CDR3 protein: CASSLTESRGTEAFF; CDR3 DNA: TGTGCCAGCAGCTTAACGGAATCCCGAGGCACTGAAGCTTTCTTT
D gene: -; V gene: TRBV11-2; J gene: TRBJ2-7; clone size: -; CDR3 protein: CASSLGAGRGYEQYF; CDR3 DNA: TGTGCCAGCAGCTTAGGGGCAGGAAGGGGCTACGAGCAGTACTTC
D gene: -; V gene: TRBV6-5; J gene: TRBJ2-2; clone size: -; CDR3 protein: CASSYKGRGNPGELFF; CDR3 DNA: TGTGCCAGCAGTTATAAGGGCAGGGGTAATCCCGGGGAGCTGTTTTTT
D gene: -; V gene: TRBV27; J gene: TRBJ1-4; clone size: -; CDR3 protein: CASSLSGFREKLFF; CDR3 DNA: TGTGCCAGCAGTTTATCCGGGTTTAGGGAAAAACTGTTTTTT
D gene: -; V gene: TRBV30; J gene: TRBJ1-1; clone size: once; CDR3 protein: CAWSVPGLKWTEAFF; CDR3 DNA: TGTGCCTGGAGTGTACCGGGCCTTAAGTGGACTGAAGCTTTCTTT
D gene: -; V gene: TRBV5-4; J gene: TRBJ1-1; clone size: -; CDR3 protein: CASSLAFDDTEAFF; CDR3 DNA: TGTGCCAGCAGCTTGGCTTTCGACGACACTGAAGCTTTCTTT
D gene: -; V gene: TRBV10-3; J gene: TRBJ1-5; clone size: -; CDR3 protein: CAISERGDQPQHF; CDR3 DNA: TGTGCCATCAGTGAGAGGGGGGATCAGCCCCAGCATTTT
D gene: -; V gene: TRBV5-6; J gene: TRBJ2-7; clone size: -; CDR3 protein: CASSGDRYEQYF; CDR3 DNA: TGTGCCAGCAGCGGTGACAGGTACGAGCAGTACTTC
D gene: -; V gene: TRBV2; J gene: TRBJ2-1; clone size: -; CDR3 protein: CASGQGSNEQFF; CDR3 DNA: TGTGCCAGCGGGCAGGGGTCCAATGAGCAGTTCTTC
D gene: TRBD2; V gene: TRBV6-1; J gene: TRBJ2-5; clone size: -; CDR3 protein: CASRRRETKETQYF; CDR3 DNA: TGTGCCAGCAGGAGGCGGGAGACGAAGGAGACCCAGTACTTC
D gene: -; V gene: TRBV6-6; J gene: TRBJ1-1; clone size: -; CDR3 protein: CASINTVGNTEAFF; CDR3 DNA: TGTGCCAGCATCAACACTGTCGGGAACACTGAAGCTTTCTTT
D gene: -; V gene: TRBV4-3; J gene: TRBJ1-2; clone size: -; CDR3 protein: CASSPFVVDRDTDGYTF; CDR3 DNA: TGCGCCAGCAGCCCGTTTGTCGTGGACAGAGATACAGATGGCTACACCTTC
D gene: TRBD1; V gene: TRBV25-1; J gene: TRBJ1-1; clone size: few; CDR3 protein: CASSEGQGDYLNTEAFF; CDR3 DNA: TGTGCCAGCAGTGAAGGACAGGGGGACTACTTGAACACTGAAGCTTTCTTT
D gene: -; V gene: TRBV19; J gene: TRBJ1-4; clone size: -; CDR3 protein: CASSESNLNEKLFF; CDR3 DNA: TGTGCCAGTAGTGAATCAAACCTTAATGAAAAACTGTTTTTT
D gene: TRBD1; V gene: TRBV5-5; J gene: TRBJ2-7; clone size: once; CDR3 protein: CASNVWTGTEQYF; CDR3 DNA: TGTGCCAGCAACGTCTGGACAGGGACTGAGCAGTACTTC
D gene: -; V gene: TRBV19; J gene: TRBJ2-1; clone size: -; CDR3 protein: CASSILSTGFNEQFF; CDR3 DNA: TGTGCCAGTAGTATCCTATCCACAGGGTTCAATGAGCAGTTCTTC
D gene: -; V gene: TRBV11-2; J gene: TRBJ2-7; clone size: -; CDR3 protein: CASSLERYEQYF; CDR3 DNA: TGTGCCAGCAGCTTAGAACGGTACGAGCAGTACTTC
D gene: -; V gene: TRBV5-6; J gene: TRBJ1-4; clone size: medium-sized; CDR3 protein: CASSLIATNEKLFF; CDR3 DNA: TGTGCCAGCAGCCTCATTGCAACTAATGAAAAACTGTTTTTT
D gene: -; V gene: TRBV28; J gene: TRBJ1-2; clone size: -; CDR3 protein: CASSGGSGYGYTF; CDR3 DNA: TGTGCCAGCAGCGGAGGGTCAGGCTATGGCTACACCTTC
D gene: -; V gene: TRBV29-1; J gene: TRBJ2-1; clone size: -; CDR3 protein: CSVVEMNEQFF; CDR3 DNA: TGCAGCGTTGTGGAGATGAATGAGCAGTTCTTC
D gene: TRBD1; V gene: TRBV2; J gene: TRBJ2-7; clone size: -; CDR3 protein: CATLIWDRAYEQYF; CDR3 DNA: TGTGCCACCCTGATTTGGGACAGGGCCTACGAGCAGTACTTC
D gene: -; V gene: TRBV29-1; J gene: TRBJ2-2; clone size: -; CDR3 protein: CSVQTTRTGELFF; CDR3 DNA: TGCAGCGTCCAAACTACTAGGACCGGGGAGCTGTTTTTT